This note documents a single T cell receptor (beta chain) sequence. Using immunoSEQ multiplex PCR, the repertoire was profiled, and TCRdb retains in-frame clones only, with some absent. Altogether 250,000 to 350,000 clones are present, 65% to 85% being singletons, with the ten largest covering about 5.3%. J gave up 4 bases and V 2 bases, and 6 bases lay outside the gene matches. Germline V gene data show CDR1 as MNHEY and CDR2 as SMNVEV (reference sequence). This CDR3 is 15 amino acids long. This entry is derived from a study of cytotoxic CD8 clonotypes in ibrutinib-treated CLL. The TCR was taken from a human donor with chronic lymphocytic leukemia. The V and J genes are TRBV27 and TRBJ2-3, with 7 bases lining up with TRBD2. The source was PBMCs, collected at disease progression, from a patient treated with ibrutinib. The CDR3 spells CASSLQRDQSDTQYF. For the CDR3, the DNA is TGTGCCAGCAGTTTACAGCGGGATCAATCAGATACGCAGTATTTT.